A selection of T cell receptor beta chains follows, all from one sample in a study of cytomegalovirus exposure and HLA in healthy donors. Clones were read by immunoSEQ multiplex PCR, and TCRdb kept only the in-frame ones, dropping some. The data hold about 160,000 clones, with about 81% observed a single time. Sequencing input: PBMCs. The receptor source for this set is a girl between 2 and 10 years old in good health and CMV-seropositive. The CDR3 runs from the conserved cysteine through the conserved F or W. The D gene is left open where the match is weak. The listing skips clone size in some rows; elsewhere it reads once, few, many or a size class.

v_call	clone_size	j_call	d_call	cdr3_aa	cdr3_nt
TRBV25-1	once	TRBJ2-1	.	CASSTPLDGRGYEQFF	TGTGCCAGCAGTACTCCTTTGGACGGGAGAGGGTATGAGCAGTTCTTC
TRBV11-1	.	TRBJ2-7	.	CASSFGEAHEQYF	TGTGCCAGCAGCTTCGGGGAGGCCCACGAGCAGTACTTC
TRBV7-2	.	TRBJ2-7	.	CASSPYRGMGDEQYF	TGTGCCAGCAGCCCTTATCGGGGGATGGGGGACGAGCAGTACTTC
TRBV30	.	TRBJ2-5	TRBD2	CAWRPTSGRREQYF	TGTGCCTGGAGGCCGACTAGCGGGAGGCGGGAGCAGTACTTC
TRBV11-2	.	TRBJ2-4	.	CASSKHRVGIQYF	TGTGCCAGCAGCAAACACAGGGTAGGCATTCAGTACTTC
TRBV12-2	.	TRBJ2-2	.	CASRLVRGRDTGELFF	TGTGCAAGTCGCTTAGTTCGCGGGAGAGACACCGGGGAGCTGTTTTTT
TRBV6-5	.	TRBJ1-4	.	CASSPLAGMAEKLFF	TGTGCCAGCAGCCCCTTGGCAGGGATGGCTGAAAAACTGTTTTTT
TRBV1	.	TRBJ2-2	.	CTSSLRLAGPNTGELFF	TGCACCAGCAGCTTGAGACTAGCGGGCCCTAACACCGGGGAGCTGTTTTTT
TRBV6-5	few	TRBJ1-3	.	CASSYRGSGTIYF	TGTGCCAGCAGTTACAGAGGGTCGGGCACCATATATTTT
TRBV7-2	.	TRBJ1-1	TRBD1	CASSWDSSEAFF	TGTGCCAGCAGTTGGGACAGCTCTGAAGCTTTCTTT
TRBV4-1	few	TRBJ1-3	TRBD1	CASSHGTAGNTIYF	TGCGCCAGCAGCCACGGGACAGCTGGAAACACCATATATTTT
TRBV5-3	.	TRBJ1-5	.	CARSLVRVRNQPQHF	TGTGCCAGAAGCTTGGTGAGGGTACGCAATCAGCCCCAGCATTTT
TRBV2	.	TRBJ2-1	.	CASSRQAYNEQFF	TGTGCCAGCAGCAGACAGGCGTACAATGAGCAGTTCTTC
TRBV2	.	TRBJ2-5	TRBD1	CASSEDIWTGFETQYF	TGTGCCAGCAGTGAAGACATTTGGACAGGCTTTGAGACCCAGTACTTC
TRBV9	.	TRBJ1-5	.	CASSVSPRRGQPQHF	TGTGCCAGCAGCGTATCCCCTCGACGGGGTCAGCCCCAGCATTTT
TRBV9	.	TRBJ2-1	TRBD2	CASSVDSGRAQNEQFF	TGTGCCAGCAGCGTAGATAGCGGGAGGGCCCAGAATGAGCAGTTCTTC
TRBV30	.	TRBJ1-5	.	CAWSRTAFQPQHF	TGTGCCTGGAGTCGCACAGCTTTTCAGCCCCAGCATTTT
TRBV7-3	.	TRBJ1-1	.	CASSPGQHTEAFF	TGTGCCAGCAGCCCCGGACAGCACACTGAAGCTTTCTTT
TRBV6-1	.	TRBJ1-2	.	CASARNRVDNYGYTF	TGTGCCAGCGCCCGAAACAGGGTGGATAACTATGGCTACACCTTC
TRBV7-8	.	TRBJ2-5	.	CASSFLLGHRVVIAQYF	TGTGCCAGCAGCTTCCTGTTGGGGCACAGGGTCGTTATTGCCCAGTACTTC
TRBV6-4	.	TRBJ2-3	TRBD2	CASSETSGTDTQYF	TGTGCCAGCAGTGAGACTAGCGGGACAGATACGCAGTATTTT
TRBV7-9	.	TRBJ1-3	.	CASSSTGALSGNTIYF	TGTGCCAGCAGCTCTACAGGAGCACTCTCTGGAAACACCATATATTTT
TRBV30	.	TRBJ1-4	.	CAWNGNINEKLFF	TGTGCCTGGAATGGCAATATTAATGAAAAACTGTTTTTT
TRBV9	.	TRBJ2-1	.	CASSVRNEQFF	TGTGCCAGCAGCGTGCGTAATGAGCAGTTCTTC
TRBV7-8	.	TRBJ2-3	TRBD2	CASSPTSGRSTDTQYF	TGTGCCAGCAGCCCGACTAGCGGGAGGAGCACAGATACGCAGTATTTT
TRBV29-1	few	TRBJ1-2	TRBD1	CSVDRTGYGYTF	TGCAGCGTTGATAGGACAGGGTATGGCTACACCTTC
TRBV7-9	.	TRBJ2-5	.	CASSLGTGGETQYF	TGTGCCAGCAGCTTAGGCACCGGAGGGGAGACCCAGTACTTC
TRBV30	.	TRBJ2-7	TRBD1	CAWSYLGTGTYEQYF	TGTGCCTGGAGCTACCTGGGGACAGGGACCTACGAGCAGTACTTC
TRBV28	.	TRBJ1-2	.	CASSSPYGYTF	TGTGCCAGCAGTTCTCCGTATGGCTACACCTTC
TRBV7-8	.	TRBJ1-1	TRBD1	CASRVTGGTEAFF	TGTGCCAGCAGGGTGACAGGGGGCACTGAAGCTTTCTTT
TRBV27	.	TRBJ2-2	.	CASRPFMERITGELFF	TGTGCCAGCAGGCCCTTTATGGAGAGGATCACCGGGGAGCTGTTTTTT
TRBV30	.	TRBJ2-2	TRBD1	CAGTRGRDRGRRGGELFF	TGTGCCGGAACCCGCGGCCGGGACAGGGGGCGTCGAGGCGGGGAGCTGTTTTTT
TRBV5-1	.	TRBJ2-1	TRBD2	CASSLTLAGEAGNEQFF	TGCGCCAGCAGCTTGACCCTAGCGGGAGAGGCGGGGAATGAGCAGTTCTTC
TRBV30	.	TRBJ2-1	TRBD1	CAWSRGGTGAYEQFF	TGTGCCTGGAGTCGTGGCGGGACAGGGGCGTATGAGCAGTTCTTC
TRBV5-5	.	TRBJ2-5	.	CASSLGYYPETQYF	TGTGCCAGCAGCTTAGGTTACTACCCAGAGACCCAGTACTTC
TRBV4-2	few	TRBJ1-1	.	CASSQGLQAFF	TGTGCCAGCAGCCAAGGACTCCAAGCTTTCTTT
TRBV30	.	TRBJ1-5	TRBD1	CAWSGGQGQPQHF	TGTGCCTGGAGTGGGGGACAGGGTCAGCCCCAGCATTTT
TRBV28	.	TRBJ2-5	.	CASSGLASQETQYF	TGTGCCAGCAGTGGGCTAGCGAGTCAAGAGACCCAGTACTTC
TRBV6-1	.	TRBJ2-7	.	CASSVNSESSYEQYF	TGTGCCAGCAGTGTTAATAGCGAGAGCTCCTACGAGCAGTACTTC
TRBV5-1	.	TRBJ2-1	.	CASSTGQNNEQFF	TGCGCCAGCAGCACCGGACAGAACAATGAGCAGTTCTTC
TRBV9	.	TRBJ2-7	.	CASSPRWSTYEQYF	TGTGCCAGCAGCCCACGGTGGTCCACCTACGAGCAGTACTTC
TRBV19	.	TRBJ1-5	.	CASSMREDQPQHF	TGTGCCAGTAGTATGAGGGAGGATCAGCCCCAGCATTTT
TRBV30	.	TRBJ2-5	TRBD1	CAWTTQTGVLRTQYF	TGTGCCTGGACGACTCAAACAGGGGTACTCCGTACCCAGTACTTC
TRBV7-3	.	TRBJ2-1	TRBD2	CASTLTGGSSYNEQFF	TGTGCCAGCACCCTCACGGGGGGAAGCTCCTACAATGAGCAGTTCTTC
TRBV19	few	TRBJ1-5	TRBD1	CASSSPPDRANQPQHF	TGTGCCAGTAGTTCACCACCGGACAGGGCTAATCAGCCCCAGCATTTT
TRBV6-4	few	TRBJ2-1	TRBD2	CASSEGLGIYNEQFF	TGTGCCAGCAGTGAGGGACTAGGGATTTACAATGAGCAGTTCTTC
TRBV19	.	TRBJ1-5	.	CASNTRVGAGQPQHF	TGTGCCAGTAACACCCGAGTGGGGGCAGGTCAGCCCCAGCATTTT